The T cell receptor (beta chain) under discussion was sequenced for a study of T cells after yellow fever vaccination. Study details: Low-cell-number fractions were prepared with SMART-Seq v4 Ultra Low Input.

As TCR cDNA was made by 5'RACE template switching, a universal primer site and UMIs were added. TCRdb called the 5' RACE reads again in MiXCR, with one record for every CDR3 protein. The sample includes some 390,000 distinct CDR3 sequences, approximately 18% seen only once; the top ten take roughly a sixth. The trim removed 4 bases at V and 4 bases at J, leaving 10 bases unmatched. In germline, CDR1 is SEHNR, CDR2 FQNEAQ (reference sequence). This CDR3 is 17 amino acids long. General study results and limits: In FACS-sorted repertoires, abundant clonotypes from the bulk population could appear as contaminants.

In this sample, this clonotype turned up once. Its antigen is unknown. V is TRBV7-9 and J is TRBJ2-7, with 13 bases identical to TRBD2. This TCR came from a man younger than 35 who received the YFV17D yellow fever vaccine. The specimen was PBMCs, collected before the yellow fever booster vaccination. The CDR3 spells CASSSRLAGGQGYEQYF. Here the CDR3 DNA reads TGTGCCAGCAGCTCACGACTAGCGGGGGGCCAGGGGTACGAGCAGTACTTC.